The next 15 T cell receptor beta chains were all read from a single sample in a study of T cell responses to AZD1222 COVID-19 vaccine. The protocol was immunoSEQ multiplex PCR, while the TCRdb copy is restricted to in-frame clones and leaves out a portion. The sample gives tens of thousands of clones, around nine tenths of which show up once; roughly 11% is in the top ten. The sequences come from peripheral blood, collected 28 days after the second AZD1222 dose. These TCRs come from an adult who received the AZD1222 COVID-19 vaccine.

V and J are TRBV5-1 and TRBJ1-5; D call uncertain. The CDR3 covers 15 residues. Germline CDR1 is SGHRS and CDR2 is YFSETQ. The V gene lost 0 bases and the J gene lost 7 bases, with 14 bases spanning the gap. The CDR3 region is CASSLGLAGGQPQHF. CDR3 bases: TGCGCCAGCAGCTTGGGATTGGCTGGAGGGCAGCCCCAGCATTTT. The variable domain in full, completed from reference TRBV5-1 and TRBJ1-5, reads KAGVTQTPRYLIKTRGQQVTLSCSPISGHRSVSWYQQTPGQGLQFLFEYFSETQRNKGNFPGRFSGRQFSNSRSEMNVSTLELGDSALYLCASSLGLAGGQPQHFGDGTRLSIL.

This sequence joins TRBV11-2 and TRBJ2-1, with 8 bases identical to TRBD1. J gave up 8 bases and V 2 bases, and 11 bases lay outside the gene matches. Germline V lookup: CDR1 SGHAT, CDR2 FQNNGV. The CDR3 has 16 amino acids. Here the CDR3 DNA reads TGTGCCAGCAGCTTATACCCGGACAGGGTATATGATGAGCAGTTCTTC. Its protein is CASSLYPDRVYDEQFF.

This chain uses TRBV7-2 with TRBJ2-2; D might be TRBD2 (5 bases). Germline V gives CDR1 SGHTA, CDR2 FQGNSA. The V gene lost 4 bases and the J gene lost 5 bases, with 20 bases spanning the gap. This CDR3 is 17 amino acids long. The CDR3 is CASSYTGVGSWTGELFF. The CDR3 DNA sequence: TGTGCCAGCAGCTACACGGGCGTGGGGAGTTGGACCGGGGAGCTGTTTTTT.

This rearrangement joins TRBV4-3 to TRBJ2-7, with TRBD1 as a possible D gene (6 bases). The germline CDR1 and CDR2 sequences are LGHNA and YSLEER. V was cut by 0 bases and J by 2 bases, with 17 bases left in between. This CDR3 is 17 amino acids long. Here the CDR3 reads CASSQEFAGDDAYEQYF. CDR3 bases: TGCGCCAGCAGCCAAGAGTTCGCAGGGGATGACGCCTACGAGCAGTACTTC.

V usage is TRBV2 and J usage is TRBJ2-5, with D perhaps TRBD1 (6 bases). Trimming left V 6 bases short and J 4 bases short, with 15 bases between. The CDR3 runs to 14 residues. Germline CDR1 SNHLY, CDR2 FYNNEI. Here the CDR3 reads CASRRGTELETQYF. The CDR3 nucleotides read TGTGCCAGCAGGAGGGGGACCGAGCTAGAGACCCAGTACTTC.

This clone has just one count. The rearrangement links TRBV18 to TRBJ1-3; no reliable D call. CDR1 KGHSH and CDR2 LQKENI come from the germline V gene. V lost 6 bases and J 0 bases, leaving 12 bases between the germline ends. The CDR3 is 15 residues long. This CDR3 is CASSPPSSSGNTIYF. Here the CDR3 DNA reads TGTGCCAGCTCCCCTCCCTCCAGCTCTGGAAACACCATATATTTT.

In this sample, this clone turned up a few times. The chain has TRBV12-3 or TRBV12-4 and TRBJ1-4; TRBD1 aligns across 7 bases. The CDR3 length is 13 residues. J lost 8 bases, V lost 6 bases, and 6 bases had no gene match. The DNA for the CDR3 is TGTGCCAGCAGGACAGGGAGGTGGGAAAAACTGTTTTTT. Residues: CASRTGRWEKLFF.

V gene TRBV28 combines with J gene TRBJ2-7; D is tentatively TRBD1 or TRBD2 (6 bases each). Trimming took off 9 bases at V and 5 bases at J, with 14 bases between the two ends. Germline CDR1 and CDR2: MDHEN and SYDVKM. This CDR3 is built from 12 residues. CDR3 amino acids: CASLRGRDEQYF. CDR3 DNA: TGTGCCAGTCTTCGGGGGCGCGACGAGCAGTACTTC.

The V gene is TRBV24-1, the J gene TRBJ1-6; no firm D call. The V end lost 5 bases, the J end lost 12 bases, and 13 bases lay between the germline ends. Germline assignment: CDR1 KGHDR and CDR2 SFDVKD. This CDR3 is built from 13 residues. The CDR3 protein is CATSGSTAGPLHF. CDR3 DNA: TGTGCCACCAGTGGATCCACAGCAGGACCCCTCCACTTT.

The genes are TRBV11-3 and TRBJ2-5; 12 nucleotides line up with TRBD2. Trimming cost V 4 bases and J 1 base; bases outside gene matches: 4. Germline V CDR1 and CDR2: SGHNT, YENEEA. The CDR3 spans 16 residues. The CDR3 DNA sequence: TGTGCCAGCAGCTCAGGACTAGCGGGGTCCCAAGAGACCCAGTACTTC. Translation gives CASSSGLAGSQETQYF. Drawing the rest from reference TRBV11-3 and TRBJ2-5, the complete variable domain is EAGVVQSPRYKIIEKKQPVAFWCNPISGHNTLYWYLQNLGQGPELLIRYENEEAVDDSQLPKDRFSAERLKGVDSTLKIQPAELGDSAVYLCASSSGLAGSQETQYFGPGTRLLVL.

CDR3 bases: TGTGCCAGCAGCCTAAGCCGAGCGGGGGGGCTAACGGAGACCCAGTACTTC. Encoded protein: CASSLSRAGGLTETQYF. V is TRBV11-2 and J is TRBJ2-5, with TRBD2 matching 10 bases. Germline CDR1 is SGHAT and CDR2 is FQNNGV. The CDR3 sequence is 17 residues long. Trimming removed 5 bases from V and 5 bases from J; junction bases left unmatched: 14.

The chain couples TRBV6-6 to TRBJ2-7; D is unresolved. The germline V gene encodes CDR1 MNHNY and CDR2 SVGAGI (reference sequence). Trimming shortened V by 2 bases and J by 2 bases, and 10 bases separated the two germline ends. CDR3 length: 14 residues. In DNA, the CDR3 is TGTGCCAGCAGTTACGGGATCGTACCCTACGAGCAGTACTTC. Protein sequence: CASSYGIVPYEQYF.

This clone was seen only once. The chain employs TRBV7-2 and TRBJ1-1, with a possible D match to TRBD1 (6 bases). Germline V lookup: CDR1 SGHTA, CDR2 FQGNSA. This CDR3 has 14 residues. V dropped 1 base and J dropped 9 bases, with 15 bases sitting between them. Here the CDR3 DNA reads TGTGCCAGCAGCTTAGTTGGTGAAGGGGGGAAAGCTTTCTTT. Protein sequence: CASSLVGEGGKAFF.

The chain employs TRBV30 and TRBJ1-2; unclear D gene. Germline CDR1 and CDR2: GTSNPN and SVGIG (reference sequence). The V end was cut by 1 base, the J end by 4 bases, with 7 bases between. The CDR3 is 12 residues long. DNA of the CDR3: TGTGCCTGGAGTGCAGGATTCTATGGCTACACCTTC. The encoded protein is CAWSAGFYGYTF.

The chain recombines TRBV29-1 with TRBJ2-1; the D gene is possibly TRBD2 (5 bases). Trimming took off 3 bases at V and 6 bases at J, with 12 bases between the two ends. The CDR3 consists of 13 residues. Germline-derived CDR1 and CDR2 are SQVTM and ANQGSEA. CDR3 bases: TGCAGCGTTGACGGGGTAACCGGCAATGAGCAGTTCTTC. Its protein product is CSVDGVTGNEQFF.